The 8 T cell receptor beta chains below come from one sample, sequenced in a study of CXCR3-negative and CXCR3-positive naive CD8 T cells. 5' RACE with UMI labels generated the TRB cDNA libraries. With the 5' RACE reads reprocessed, TCRdb shows one record per CDR3 protein and no DNA. The sample has 43,000 or so distinct CDR3 sequences; the top ten hold roughly 1.4%. What was sequenced was naive CXCR3- CD8+ T cells from blood. Subset defined: CD45RO-CCR7+CD27+CD95- naive CD8+ T cells lacking CXCR3 (TNR3-). The receptors stem from a human donor in good health. Some clones in this sample may be carry-over from other donors' samples.

This sequence joins TRBV4-1 and TRBJ1-1; checking the TCRdb D call of TRBD1 is not possible without DNA. The germline CDR1 and CDR2 sequences are MGHRA and YSYEKL. The CDR3 loop spans 14 amino acids. CDR3 in amino acids: CASSQLQGYTEAFF.

The rearrangement uses TRBV13 and TRBJ2-3. Germline CDR1 PRHDT, CDR2 FYEKMQ (reference sequence). The CDR3 has 12 amino acids. The CDR3 reads CASSSATDTQYF.

The rearrangement links TRBV20-1 to TRBJ1-2; TCRdb lists TRBD1, though no DNA is available to test this call. Per the germline V gene, CDR1 is DFQATT and CDR2 is SNEGSKA (reference sequence). The CDR3 runs to 14 residues. CDR3 loop: CSARQQGLHYGYTF.

The chain is built from TRBV29-1 and TRBJ2-3. CDR3 length: 11 amino acids. Germline loops: CDR1 SQVTM, CDR2 ANQGSEA. The CDR3 sequence is CSHRGTDTQYF.

The chain is built from TRBV11-2 and TRBJ2-5. Germline V CDR1 and CDR2: SGHAT, FQNNGV. CDR3 size: 14 residues. This CDR3 reads CASSLIAYQETQYF. Drawing the rest from reference TRBV11-2 and TRBJ2-5, the complete variable domain is EAGVAQSPRYKIIEKRQSVAFWCNPISGHATLYWYQQILGQGPKLLIQFQNNGVVDDSQLPKDRFSAERLKGVDSTLKIQPAKLEDSAVYLCASSLIAYQETQYFGPGTRLLVL.

The V gene is TRBV3-1, the J gene TRBJ1-3; the D gene TCRdb calls, TRBD1, cannot be checked with no DNA. Germline CDR1 and CDR2: LGHDT and YNNKEL (reference sequence). CDR3 length equals 16 residues. CDR3 sequence reads: CASSHYDSLEGGTIYF.

This chain joins TRBV27 and TRBJ2-7. Per the germline V gene, CDR1 is MNHEY and CDR2 is SMNVEV (reference sequence). The CDR3 contains 13 residues. This CDR3 reads CASSLYGSYEQYF.

The chain recombines TRBV29-1 with TRBJ2-3; TCRdb calls TRBD1, which cannot be checked without DNA. The CDR3 extends over 15 amino acids. Germline-derived CDR1 and CDR2 are SQVTM and ANQGSEA. CDR3 in amino acids: CSVDPGQVYTDTQYF.